A selection of T cell receptor beta chains follows, all from one sample in a study. The protocol was immunoSEQ multiplex PCR, while the TCRdb copy is restricted to in-frame clones and leaves out a portion. In the table there are about 68,000 clones, 90% to 95% of which are singletons. Material: PBMCs. These receptors were obtained from a man in his forties with rheumatoid arthritis. The CDR3 runs from the conserved cysteine through the conserved F or W. Each record gives: clone size, J gene, D gene, V gene, CDR3 DNA, CDR3 protein. A D gene is named only where the DNA matches it firmly. Expanded clones are given a class, and other clones once, few, many or no size at all.

size: -
J: TRBJ1-1
D: -
V: TRBV18
DNA: TGTGCCAGCTCTGGAAATGACGGTACTGAAGCTTTCTTT
CDR3: CASSGNDGTEAFF

size: -
J: TRBJ1-1
D: TRBD1
V: TRBV5-1
DNA: TGCGCCAGCAGCCCCAAGACAGGGAGAAGGATGAACACTGAAGCTTTCTTT
CDR3: CASSPKTGRRMNTEAFF

size: -
J: TRBJ2-7
D: TRBD2
V: TRBV7-2
DNA: TGTGCCAGCAGCTCAGGCGGGGGGAGCTCCTACGAGCAGTACTTC
CDR3: CASSSGGGSSYEQYF

size: -
J: TRBJ2-3
D: TRBD2
V: TRBV4-2
DNA: TGTGCCAGCAGCCAAGATAGCCTAGCGGGAATGACAGATACGCAGTATTTT
CDR3: CASSQDSLAGMTDTQYF

size: -
J: TRBJ2-5
D: -
V: TRBV7-3
DNA: TGTGCCAGCAGCTCCGGGGCCCAAGAGACCCAGTACTTC
CDR3: CASSSGAQETQYF

size: -
J: TRBJ2-1
D: -
V: TRBV27
DNA: TGTGCCAGCAGTTCAAAGTATGAGCAGTTCTTC
CDR3: CASSSKYEQFF

size: -
J: TRBJ1-4
D: -
V: TRBV9
DNA: TGTGCCAGCAGCGTAGAGACTTCAGGGCATGAAAAACTGTTTTTT
CDR3: CASSVETSGHEKLFF

size: -
J: TRBJ2-3
D: TRBD2
V: TRBV27
DNA: TGTGCCAGCAGGAGCGGGGCGGGTCCCACAGATACGCAGTATTTT
CDR3: CASRSGAGPTDTQYF

size: -
J: TRBJ1-6
D: TRBD1
V: TRBV9
DNA: TGTGCCAGCAGCCCCCAGGGGGGGGGTCTGGTTAATTCACCCCTCCACTTT
CDR3: CASSPQGGGLVNSPLHF

size: -
J: TRBJ1-6
D: -
V: TRBV5-4
DNA: TGTGCCAGCAACATACAGGGTAACAATTCACCCCTCCACTTT
CDR3: CASNIQGNNSPLHF

size: -
J: TRBJ1-1
D: -
V: TRBV28
DNA: TGTGCCAGCAGTTCACCGGGACAACCGAACACTGAAGCTTTCTTT
CDR3: CASSSPGQPNTEAFF

size: -
J: TRBJ1-2
D: TRBD1
V: TRBV7-2
DNA: TGTGCCAGCAGCCGGCAGACAGGGACTAACTATGGCTACACCTTC
CDR3: CASSRQTGTNYGYTF

size: -
J: TRBJ2-1
D: -
V: TRBV30
DNA: TGTGCCTGGACCCTCCAAGGTGAGCAGTTCTTC
CDR3: CAWTLQGEQFF

size: once
J: TRBJ2-5
D: TRBD1
V: TRBV5-1
DNA: TGCGCCAGCAGCACCGGACAGGGGGCAGGGGAGACCCAGTACTTC
CDR3: CASSTGQGAGETQYF

size: -
J: TRBJ1-6
D: -
V: TRBV15
DNA: TGTGCCACCAGTCTTTTGGGGGGGCGATCACCCCTCCACTTT
CDR3: CATSLLGGRSPLHF

size: few
J: TRBJ2-1
D: -
V: TRBV27
DNA: TGTGCCAGCAGTTTATCGAAGCACCTCAGCTCCTACAATGAGCAGTTCTTC
CDR3: CASSLSKHLSSYNEQFF

size: -
J: TRBJ2-7
D: -
V: TRBV4-1
DNA: TGCGCCAGCAGCCAAGACGGGTCGAACCAGTACTTC
CDR3: CASSQDGSNQYF

size: once
J: TRBJ2-1
D: -
V: TRBV19
DNA: TGTGCCAGTAGTATGGGGAATGAGCAGTTCTTC
CDR3: CASSMGNEQFF

size: -
J: TRBJ2-7
D: TRBD1
V: TRBV5-5
DNA: TGTGCCAGCGGGACAGGGGGCTACGAGCAGTACTTC
CDR3: CASGTGGYEQYF

size: once
J: TRBJ2-7
D: -
V: TRBV6-1
DNA: TGTGCCAGCAGTGAAGAGGGCGAAGGGTGGTACGAGCAGTACTTC
CDR3: CASSEEGEGWYEQYF

size: -
J: TRBJ2-7
D: TRBD1
V: TRBV6-5
DNA: TGTGCCAGCAGTTACCGCGGACAGGGCACCTACGAGCAGTACTTC
CDR3: CASSYRGQGTYEQYF

size: -
J: TRBJ1-1
D: -
V: TRBV5-6
DNA: TGTGCCAGCAGCCGAGGGGCCGACACTGAAGCTTTCTTT
CDR3: CASSRGADTEAFF

size: -
J: TRBJ1-3
D: -
V: TRBV28
DNA: TGTGCCAGCAGTTTTTTTGGGATCTCTGGAAACACCATATATTTT
CDR3: CASSFFGISGNTIYF

size: -
J: TRBJ1-2
D: -
V: TRBV2
DNA: TGTGCCAGCAGTGTAACGGAAAACTATGGCTACACCTTC
CDR3: CASSVTENYGYTF

size: -
J: TRBJ2-7
D: -
V: TRBV7-4
DNA: TGTGCCAGCAGCTGCGGGGAGACAGGTTCCTACGAGCAGTACTTC
CDR3: CASSCGETGSYEQYF

size: -
J: TRBJ1-2
D: -
V: TRBV5-1
DNA: TGCGCCAGCAGCCGGGAGGGGTTTAACTATGGCTACACCTTC
CDR3: CASSREGFNYGYTF

size: -
J: TRBJ2-1
D: TRBD2
V: TRBV7-3
DNA: TGTGCCAGCAGCTTAACTGGCCTAGCGGGAGTTCGCGATGAGCAGTTCTTC
CDR3: CASSLTGLAGVRDEQFF

size: -
J: TRBJ2-5
D: TRBD2
V: TRBV6-5
DNA: TGTGCCAGCCGGACTAGCTCGCGGGAGACCCAGTACTTC
CDR3: CASRTSSRETQYF

size: -
J: TRBJ1-2
D: -
V: TRBV6-5
DNA: TGTGCCAGCAGTTTCGACAGTACTCCTAACTATGGCTACACCTTC
CDR3: CASSFDSTPNYGYTF

size: -
J: TRBJ2-1
D: -
V: TRBV5-1
DNA: TGCGCCAGCAGCTTGAGCCAGGTCGGTGAGCAGTTCTTC
CDR3: CASSLSQVGEQFF

size: -
J: TRBJ2-7
D: -
V: TRBV11-1
DNA: TGTGCCAGCAGCTTAAGGGCAACAGATCCCGAGCAGTACTTC
CDR3: CASSLRATDPEQYF

size: once
J: TRBJ2-1
D: -
V: TRBV28
DNA: TGTGCCAGCAGTTTCATCCACACGCAGGGAAATGAGCAGTTCTTC
CDR3: CASSFIHTQGNEQFF

size: -
J: TRBJ1-1
D: -
V: TRBV28
DNA: TGTGCCAGCAGTTTAGTGGAGAACACTGAAGCTTTCTTT
CDR3: CASSLVENTEAFF

size: -
J: TRBJ2-7
D: -
V: TRBV6-5
DNA: TGTGCCAGCAGTACGACAGGAACCTACGAGCAGTACTTC
CDR3: CASSTTGTYEQYF

size: -
J: TRBJ1-1
D: -
V: TRBV3-1/TRBV3-2
DNA: TGTGCCAGCAGCCTAAGGACAGCTCCGGCTGAAGCTTTCTTT
CDR3: CASSLRTAPAEAFF

size: -
J: TRBJ2-7
D: TRBD2
V: TRBV28
DNA: TGTGCCAGCAGGGATCGGCCGGGAGGATCCTCCTACGAGCAGTACTTC
CDR3: CASRDRPGGSSYEQYF

size: few
J: TRBJ2-2
D: TRBD1
V: TRBV5-1
DNA: TGCGCCAGCAGCTTGGAAGGGGGCGCAGACACCGGGGAGCTGTTTTTT
CDR3: CASSLEGGADTGELFF

size: once
J: TRBJ1-5
D: TRBD1
V: TRBV6-1
DNA: TGTGCCAGCAGTGATTTTTTTCAGGGGGCACATCAGCCCCAGCATTTT
CDR3: CASSDFFQGAHQPQHF

size: -
J: TRBJ2-7
D: -
V: TRBV9
DNA: TGTGCCAGCAGCGTATATAGTCAGGGTGGCCACGAGCAGTACTTC
CDR3: CASSVYSQGGHEQYF

size: -
J: TRBJ1-6
D: -
V: TRBV4-1
DNA: TGCGCCAGCAGCCAAGATCATGCAGGGGCGAATTCACCCCTCCACTTT
CDR3: CASSQDHAGANSPLHF

size: -
J: TRBJ1-5
D: -
V: TRBV10-3
DNA: TGTGCCATCAGTGACCCTACTGTCGGGGGCAATCAGCCCCAGCATTTT
CDR3: CAISDPTVGGNQPQHF

size: -
J: TRBJ2-7
D: -
V: TRBV29-1
DNA: TGCAGCGTCGCCCACGGACAGACCTACGAGCAGTACTTC
CDR3: CSVAHGQTYEQYF

size: -
J: TRBJ1-2
D: -
V: TRBV18
DNA: TGTGCCAGCTCACCGTATCAGGGGAGTTGGGACTATGGCTACACCTTC
CDR3: CASSPYQGSWDYGYTF

size: -
J: TRBJ2-2
D: -
V: TRBV11-3
DNA: TGTGCCAGCAGCTCCCGGGGGTGGGGGACGGGCGGAACCGGGGAGCTGTTTTTT
CDR3: CASSSRGWGTGGTGELFF

size: -
J: TRBJ1-5
D: -
V: TRBV2
DNA: TGTGCCAGCAACCCACGCAATCAGCCCCAGCATTTT
CDR3: CASNPRNQPQHF

size: -
J: TRBJ2-7
D: -
V: TRBV27
DNA: TGTGCCAGCAGGGGGGGCGGGAGTTTAGGAGAGCAGTACTTC
CDR3: CASRGGGSLGEQYF

size: -
J: TRBJ1-2
D: -
V: TRBV5-1
DNA: TGCGCCAGCAGCTTCGGGACCGTCTATGGCTACACCTTC
CDR3: CASSFGTVYGYTF

size: -
J: TRBJ1-5
D: -
V: TRBV19
DNA: TGTGCCAGTAGTATTGCCAGCTATAGCAATCAGCCCCAGCATTTT
CDR3: CASSIASYSNQPQHF

size: -
J: TRBJ2-3
D: TRBD1
V: TRBV19
DNA: TGTGCCAGTAATCCGACAGGGACGAGCACAGATACGCAGTATTTT
CDR3: CASNPTGTSTDTQYF

size: -
J: TRBJ2-7
D: TRBD1
V: TRBV5-8
DNA: TGTGCCAGCAGCTGGGGACAGGTCGGGCAGTACTTC
CDR3: CASSWGQVGQYF

size: once
J: TRBJ1-4
D: -
V: TRBV5-1
DNA: TGCGCCAGCAGCTTGGAACTCGATGAAAAACTGTTTTTT
CDR3: CASSLELDEKLFF

size: -
J: TRBJ1-2
D: -
V: TRBV2
DNA: TGTGCCAGCAGTGTTTCAGGTGTTGGCTATGGCTACACCTTC
CDR3: CASSVSGVGYGYTF

size: -
J: TRBJ1-1
D: -
V: TRBV3-1/TRBV3-2
DNA: TGTGCCAGCAGCCAAGGGTCTGGCCCCCGGGATCCTTTCTTT
CDR3: CASSQGSGPRDPFF